This TCR beta chain was captured by sequencing in a study of PD-L1 blockade in urothelial cancer. Study summary: The patients first took atezolizumab around 2014, receiving 1,200 mg intravenously every 3 weeks.

Using immunoSEQ multiplex PCR, the repertoire was profiled, and TCRdb retains in-frame clones only, with some absent. The sample records about 95,000 clones, roughly 87% being singletons. Time point noted: pretreatment peripheral blood. Locally advanced or metastatic urothelial carcinoma affected the patients. The sample here was PBMCs, taken around atezolizumab (anti-PD-L1) treatment. The TCR originated in a man between 60 and 75 years old with urothelial cancer.

CDR3 nucleotide sequence: TGTGCCAGCAGCTTGGAACAGGGGCCCTGGTTGGAGCAGTACTTC. It is translated as CASSLEQGPWLEQYF. This chain connects TRBV5-6 to TRBJ2-7; 7 bases agree with TRBD1. This CDR3 is 15 amino acids long. The germline gives CDR1 SGHDT, CDR2 YYEEEE. V was clipped by 0 bases and J by 7 bases; unmatched bases: 10. The full variable domain, in which reference TRBV5-6 and TRBJ2-7 provide the parts outside the CDR3, is DAGVTQSPTHLIKTRGQQVTLRCSPKSGHDTVSWYQQALGQGPQFIFQYYEEEERQRGNFPDRFSGHQFPNYSSELNVNALLLGDSALYLCASSLEQGPWLEQYFGPGTRLTVT.